Listed here are 21 T cell receptor beta chains from one sample, sequenced in a study of response to subunit inactivated influenza vaccine (dated by TCRdb to the late 2010s). Library generation was performed with RT-PCR. Data came from an Illumina HiSeq 2500. The public reads were quality trimmed at Q25 with fastp and then assembled into clones with MiXCR by TCRdb, keeping productive beta chains. Entries that share a CDR3 protein sequence are merged under the most common genes and DNA. Counted in this sample were approximately 300,000 distinct CDR3 sequences; roughly 22% of them appeared once. Together, the top ten hold approximately 10% of the sample. This sample comprised PBMCs from blood, obtained around 22 months after vaccination. Receptors originate from a man between 45 and 75 years old who received an inactivated influenza vaccine. Donor details come from another sample of the same person, matched by shared clones.

The chain recombines TRBV2 with TRBJ1-6; TRBD1 agrees at 7 bases. The CDR3 totals 14 residues. The trim removed 5 bases at V and 6 bases at J, leaving 4 bases unmatched. Germline V lookup: CDR1 SNHLY, CDR2 FYNNEI. The CDR3 spells CASSKGQINSPLHF. CDR3 bases: TGTGCCAGCAGTAAGGGACAGATTAATTCACCCCTCCACTTT. Together with reference TRBV2 and TRBJ1-6, the CDR3 gives the full variable domain: EPEVTQTPSHQVTQMGQEVILRCVPISNHLYFYWYRQILGQKVEFLVSFYNNEISEKSEIFDDQFSVERPDGSNFTLKIRSTKLEDSAMYFCASSKGQINSPLHFGNGTRLTVT.

There are many counts of this clonotype. The V call is TRBV29-1, the J call TRBJ1-5; D not certain. CDR3 length: 12 residues. CDR1 is SQVTM, CDR2 ANQGSEA, per germline. V was pared by 4 bases and J by 0 bases, with 4 bases between. CDR3 DNA sequence: TGCAGCGTTGCAGGTAGCAATCAGCCCCAGCATTTT. Its protein product is CSVAGSNQPQHF.

Of note for this clonotype: Given a much more abundant clone one base away, this may be a read error. V gene TRBV4-1 combines with J gene TRBJ1-5; no firm D call. The CDR3 sequence is 15 residues long. CDR1 MGHRA and CDR2 YSYEKL come from the germline V gene. In DNA form, the CDR3 reads TGCGCCAGCAGCCAAGATTCAGGAGTCGGTCAGCCCGAGCATTTT. Protein sequence: CASSQDSGVGQPEHF.

This chain uses TRBV5-4 with TRBJ1-1; D unclear. The CDR3 length is 14 residues. Trimming removed 0 bases at V and 3 bases at J, with 9 bases between. CDR1 SGHNT and CDR2 YYREEE come from the germline V gene (reference sequence). This CDR3 reads CASSLEGGHTEAFF. CDR3 in DNA: TGTGCCAGCAGCTTGGAGGGAGGGCACACTGAAGCTTTCTTT. Full variable domain (rest looked up from reference TRBV5-4 and TRBJ1-1): ETGVTQSPTHLIKTRGQQVTLRCSSQSGHNTVSWYQQALGQGPQFIFQYYREEENGRGNFPPRFSGLQFPNYSSELNVNALELDDSALYLCASSLEGGHTEAFFGQGTRLTVV.

The sample holds many counts of this clonotype. The gene calls are TRBV18 and TRBJ1-2, with a possible D match to TRBD1 (5 bases). The germline V gene encodes CDR1 KGHSH and CDR2 LQKENI. Trimming took off 6 bases at V and 4 bases at J, with 12 bases between the two ends. This CDR3 spans 13 amino acids. CDR3 sequence reads: CASSLTEGYGYTF. In DNA form, the CDR3 reads TGTGCCAGCTCGCTGACAGAGGGCTATGGCTACACCTTC. Filled out from reference TRBV18 and TRBJ1-2, the complete variable domain reads NAGVMQNPRHLVRRRGQEARLRCSPMKGHSHVYWYRQLPEEGLKFMVYLQKENIIDESGMPKERFSAEFPKEGPSILRIQQVVRGDSAAYFCASSLTEGYGYTFGSGTRLTVV.

The chain couples TRBV12-3 or TRBV12-4 to TRBJ2-3; unclear D gene. V shed 6 bases and J shed 2 bases, with 15 bases lying between them. This CDR3 is built from 15 residues. The DNA for the CDR3 is TGTGCCAGCAGCCCGGCCAGAGGACCCACAGATACGCAGTATTTT. Amino acid sequence: CASSPARGPTDTQYF.

The chain has TRBV5-4 and TRBJ2-5; TRBD1 might be the D (5 bases). The V and J ends lost 0 bases and 1 base respectively, with 10 bases between them. This CDR3 region has 15 residues. In germline, CDR1 is SGHNT, CDR2 YYREEE (reference sequence). The CDR3 nucleotides are TGTGCCAGCAGCTTGGCCCTAGGGGTCCAAGAGACCCAGTACTTC. It specifies CASSLALGVQETQYF.

This clonotype was seen a few times. The V and J genes are TRBV28 and TRBJ2-4, with TRBD1 matching over 7 bases. CDR1 MDHEN and CDR2 SYDVKM come from the germline V gene. The CDR3 has 15 residues. V shed 0 bases, J shed 3 bases, and the junction held 2 bases outside the gene matches. This CDR3 is CASSLWQGVKNIQYF. CDR3 nucleotides: TGTGCCAGCAGTTTATGGCAGGGGGTCAAAAACATTCAGTACTTC.

A few counts support this clonotype. The J gene is TRBJ1-5, the V gene TRBV5-4; D perhaps matches TRBD1 (5 bases). The CDR3 totals 13 residues. From germline, CDR1 is SGHNT and CDR2 YYREEE (reference sequence). Trimming stripped 4 bases from V and 5 bases from J, with 10 bases between. CDR3 bases: TGTGCCAGCAGCCCCGGGGCCGATCAGCCCCAGCATTTT. This translates into CASSPGADQPQHF.

J is TRBJ2-5 and V is TRBV20-1; 14 bases line up with TRBD2. The CDR3 totals 16 residues. V lost 3 bases and J lost 6; bases outside the gene matches: 9. Germline V gene data show CDR1 as DFQATT and CDR2 as SNEGSKA (reference sequence). CDR3 in amino acids: CSARGTSGGPGKTQYF. The DNA of the CDR3 is TGCAGTGCTAGGGGGACTAGCGGGGGCCCCGGAAAGACCCAGTACTTC.

This clonotype has ten or more counts. The V and J genes are TRBV27 and TRBJ1-5; D possibly corresponds to TRBD1 (5 bases). Trimming pared 3 bases from V and 6 bases from J, leaving 15 bases between. Germline values: CDR1 MNHEY, CDR2 SMNVEV (reference sequence). The CDR3 sequence is 15 residues long. The CDR3 spells CASSFRARAGQPQHF. DNA of the CDR3: TGTGCCAGCAGTTTCCGGGCCAGGGCGGGTCAGCCCCAGCATTTT.

The rearrangement joins TRBV7-2 to TRBJ1-5; D ambiguous. Germline V gives CDR1 SGHTA, CDR2 FQGNSA. The CDR3 extends over 14 amino acids. The V end was cut by 1 base, the J end by 5 bases, with 9 bases between. The CDR3 DNA reads TGTGCCAGCAGCTTAGAGGCCGGGTATCAGCCCCAGCATTTT. Amino acids: CASSLEAGYQPQHF.

This clonotype was seen repeatedly, ten times or more. V usage is TRBV9 and J usage is TRBJ1-2, with 7 bases aligning to TRBD1. Germline loops: CDR1 SGDLS, CDR2 YYNGEE. Germline trimming cut 3 bases from V and 2 bases from J; bases unmatched to any gene: 4. The CDR3 length is 14 residues. CDR3 sequence (DNA): TGTGCCAGCAGCGAAAAACAGGGGAACTATGGCTACACCTTC. It yields the protein CASSEKQGNYGYTF.

The chain is built from TRBV20-1 and TRBJ2-7, with TRBD1 matching over 7 bases. Looked up from germline, CDR1 is DFQATT and CDR2 is SNEGSKA (reference sequence). This CDR3 is 15 amino acids long. J gave up 4 bases and V 6 bases, and 15 bases lay outside the gene matches. CDR3 in DNA: TGCAGTGCCCCCGGGCGCTGGGGACAGTTTTACGAGCAGTACTTC. Protein product: CSAPGRWGQFYEQYF.

This clonotype was detected a few times. The chain employs TRBV5-1 and TRBJ1-2, with TRBD1 as a possible D gene (6 bases). With 0 bases removed from V and 4 bases from J, the gap between germline ends came to 13 bases. The CDR3 has 15 amino acids. Germline CDR1 is SGHRS and CDR2 is YFSETQ. CDR3 in DNA: TGCGCCAGCAGCTTGGCCAAAGGACAGACCTATGGCTACACCTTC. This translates into CASSLAKGQTYGYTF.

CDR3 residues: CASSLGQLLDTQYF. CDR3 bases: TGCGCCAGCAGCTTGGGACAGCTCCTTGATACGCAGTATTTT. The V and J genes are TRBV5-1 and TRBJ2-3; weak D call: TRBD1 (5 bases). V lost 0 bases, J lost 6 bases, and 11 bases lay in between. Germline values: CDR1 SGHRS, CDR2 YFSETQ. The CDR3 runs 14 residues.

This clonotype has a handful of counts. V is TRBV20-1 and J is TRBJ2-2, with D uncertain. CDR3 length equals 15 residues. Between the trimmed V and J ends, which lost 0 bases and 1 base, there was a span of 9 bases. Germline V CDR1 and CDR2: DFQATT, SNEGSKA (reference sequence). CDR3 in amino acids: CSARDMTGNTGELFF. CDR3 bases: TGCAGTGCTAGAGATATGACGGGGAACACCGGGGAGCTGTTTTTT.

The V gene is TRBV2, the J gene TRBJ2-6; D is perhaps TRBD2 (5 bases). The CDR3 is 16 residues long. The germline gives CDR1 SNHLY, CDR2 FYNNEI. V was clipped by 1 base and J by 0 bases, with 7 bases between them. In nucleotides, the CDR3 is TGTGCCAGCAGTGAAGTAGGGAGCTCTGGGGCCAACGTCCTGACTTTC. Amino acids: CASSEVGSSGANVLTF.

The V and J genes are TRBV2 and TRBJ2-3, with 15 bases fitting TRBD2. The germline CDR1 and CDR2 sequences are SNHLY and FYNNEI. Unmatched junction bases numbered 19, after V lost 4 bases and J lost 5 bases. The CDR3 consists of 21 residues. Here the CDR3 reads CASSAPRRTSGRANLQDTQYF. The CDR3 DNA reads TGTGCCAGCAGTGCGCCGCGACGGACTAGCGGGAGGGCCAACCTTCAAGATACGCAGTATTTT.

This chain links TRBV12-3 or TRBV12-4 with TRBJ2-1; D not resolved. The CDR3 consists of 12 residues. V lost 4 bases and J 9 bases, leaving 10 bases between the germline ends. As DNA, the CDR3 is TGTGCCAGCAGTTCCCCCCGGGCTGAGCAGTTCTTC. It is translated as CASSSPRAEQFF.

The sample holds a few counts of this clonotype. The J gene is TRBJ1-2, the V gene TRBV29-1; a possible D gene is TRBD1 (6 bases). This CDR3 has 12 residues. Germline-derived CDR1 and CDR2 are SQVTM and ANQGSEA. The V and J ends lost 7 bases and 2 bases respectively, with 11 bases between them. In DNA form, the CDR3 reads TGCAGCGCCGAAACAGGGAACTATGGCTACACCTTC. Translation gives CSAETGNYGYTF.